Listed below are T cell receptor beta chains from one sample, sequenced in a study of metastatic and nonmetastatic thyroid tumors. TCRdb re-clonotyped the PCR reads through MiXCR. The table shows fewer than 20,000 clones, with more than 30% occurring only once. The material sequenced was tumor tissue. All receptors come from a male donor with papillary thyroid cancer or a benign thyroid nodule (not recorded which). Some clones in this sample may be carry-over from other donors' samples. The CDR3 runs from the conserved cysteine through the conserved F or W. The D gene is left open where the match is weak. Clone size, where shown, is once, few, many, or a class for clones that have expanded.

V gene	J gene	D gene	clone size	CDR3 protein	CDR3 DNA
TRBV6-1	TRBJ2-4	.	.	CASSGALRVERVLNIQYF	TGTGCCAGCAGTGGGGCATTGAGGGTCGAGAGAGTCTTAAACATTCAGTACTTC
TRBV20-1	TRBJ2-7	.	few	CSARDRYKGSFEQYF	TGCAGTGCTAGAGATCGATATAAGGGGTCCTTCGAGCAGTACTTC
TRBV10-3	TRBJ1-1	.	.	CAIRETSMDTEAFF	TGTGCCATCAGGGAGACATCGATGGACACTGAAGCTTTCTTT
TRBV18	TRBJ1-2	.	many	CASSPVNRPNYGYTF	TGTGCCAGCTCACCAGTAAACCGACCTAACTATGGCTACACCTTC
TRBV7-8	TRBJ1-4	TRBD1	many	CASSPGQGGNEKLFF	TGTGCCAGCAGCCCCGGACAGGGGGGGAATGAAAAACTGTTTTTT
TRBV11-2	TRBJ1-2	.	.	CASSFYLSGESYGYTF	TGTGCCAGCAGCTTTTATCTTTCTGGGGAATCGTATGGCTACACCTTC
TRBV6-1	TRBJ1-1	.	.	CASSPDKNTEAFF	TGTGCCAGCAGTCCGGATAAAAACACTGAGGCTTTCTTT
TRBV7-8	TRBJ1-1	.	.	CASSPRTAAGTEAFF	TGTGCCAGCAGCCCGAGGACAGCTGCAGGGACTGAAGCTTTCTTT
TRBV20-1	TRBJ2-7	.	.	CSAISGRNHEQYF	TGCAGTGCGATCAGCGGGCGTAATCACGAGCAGTACTTC
TRBV19	TRBJ2-2	.	few	CASSIRWNTGELFF	TGTGCCAGTAGTATAAGGTGGAACACCGGGGAGCTGTTTTTT
TRBV9	TRBJ1-2	.	.	CASSADFLNYGYTF	TGTGCCAGCAGCGCAGACTTTCTGAACTATGGCTACACCTTC
TRBV7-3	TRBJ2-7	.	medium-sized	CASSLGARAHEQYF	TGTGCCAGCAGCTTAGGTGCCAGGGCGCACGAGCAGTACTTC
TRBV20-1	TRBJ2-7	.	.	CSARDRLVNEQYF	TGCAGTGCTAGAGATCGGTTGGTTAACGAGCAGTACTTC
TRBV2	TRBJ1-2	TRBD1	.	CASSQGLGTGGADGGYTF	TGTGCCAGCAGTCAGGGACTAGGGACAGGGGGCGCGGATGGTGGCTACACCTTC
TRBV19	TRBJ2-3	.	.	CASSFSRAATDTQYF	TGTGCCAGTAGTTTCTCCAGGGCTGCGACAGATACGCAGTATTTT
TRBV6-1	TRBJ1-5	.	few	CAGTAGGLINQPQHF	TGTGCCGGCACGGCGGGGGGCCTTATCAATCAGCCCCAGCATTTT
TRBV11-1	TRBJ1-6	.	.	CASSPSRGLYNSPLHF	TGTGCCAGCAGCCCCTCTCGTGGCCTCTATAATTCACCCCTCCACTTT
TRBV12-3/TRBV12-4	TRBJ1-5	.	many	CASSLWGFTWYSNQPQHF	TGTGCCAGCAGTTTATGGGGGTTTACATGGTATAGCAATCAGCCCCAGCATTTT
TRBV18	TRBJ2-1	.	many	CAATRDNNYNEQFF	TGTGCCGCTACTCGGGACAACAACTACAATGAGCAGTTCTTC
TRBV18	TRBJ2-7	.	.	CASSPQDSYEQYF	TGTGCCAGCTCACCACAGGACAGCTACGAGCAGTACTTC
TRBV2	TRBJ2-7	.	.	CASSPPSGTNEQYF	TGTGCCAGCAGCCCACCGTCTGGTACCAACGAGCAGTACTTC
TRBV10-2	TRBJ1-2	.	medium-sized	CATKPGGNYGYTF	TGCGCCACCAAGCCGGGAGGGAACTATGGCTACACCTTC
TRBV2	TRBJ1-2	.	many	CASKTRSNYGYTF	TGTGCCAGCAAAACCCGATCTAACTATGGCTACACCTTC
TRBV2	TRBJ2-7	.	medium-sized	CASSVRGYEQYF	TGTGCCAGCAGTGTTAGGGGTTACGAGCAGTACTTC
TRBV9	TRBJ2-7	.	.	CASNRGIGQYDEQYF	TGTGCCAGCAATCGGGGTATAGGACAGTACGACGAGCAGTACTTC
TRBV7-8	TRBJ1-5	.	many	CASSPPGVGDQPQHF	TGTGCCAGCAGCCCTCCCGGAGTGGGTGATCAGCCCCAGCATTTT
TRBV10-1	TRBJ2-2	TRBD1	few	CASSEGQGAGELFF	TGCGCCAGCAGTGAAGGGCAGGGGGCCGGGGAGCTGTTTTTT
TRBV6-1	TRBJ1-3	.	.	CASMAQGKGNTIYF	TGTGCCAGCATGGCCCAGGGGAAGGGAAACACCATATATTTT
TRBV20-1	TRBJ2-7	TRBD2	medium-sized	CSARDMASGRYEQYF	TGCAGTGCTAGAGATATGGCTAGCGGGCGGTACGAGCAGTACTTC
TRBV24-1	TRBJ1-5	.	many	CATSASNQPQHF	TGTGCCACCAGTGCCAGCAATCAGCCCCAGCATTTT
TRBV7-2	TRBJ1-2	.	.	CACSFGLGGYTF	TGTGCCTGCAGCTTTGGGTTGGGAGGCTACACCTTC
TRBV2	TRBJ1-1	TRBD1	many	CATRRNLQGWTEAFF	TGTGCCACCAGAAGGAATCTACAGGGGTGGACTGAAGCTTTCTTT
TRBV9	TRBJ1-4	TRBD1	.	CACSETGTNEKLFF	TGTGCCTGCAGCGAGACAGGGACCAATGAAAAACTGTTCTTT
TRBV6-1	TRBJ2-7	TRBD2	few	CASRQAGGVSINEQYF	TGTGCCAGCAGGCAGGCGGGGGGGGTGTCCATTAACGAGCAGTACTTC
TRBV11-1	TRBJ2-3	TRBD2	.	CASIPSGRALQSTDTQYF	TGTGCCAGCATCCCTAGCGGGAGGGCGCTCCAAAGCACAGATACGCAGTATTTC
TRBV20-1	TRBJ2-3	TRBD2	many	CSAPASGIPTQYF	TGCAGTGCTCCGGCTAGCGGGATACCTACGCAGTATTTT
TRBV25-1	TRBJ2-3	.	many	CASSEEGTVYTDTQYF	TGTGCCAGCAGTGAGGAGGGGACGGTCTACACAGATACGCAGTATTTT